What follows are 2 T cell receptor beta chains derived from one specimen sequenced in a study of blood T cell repertoires in COVID-19. Produced via immunoSEQ multiplex PCR; TCRdb's table is partial and in-frame only. The sample has approximately 390,000 clones; approximately 87% are singletons. The sequenced material came from PBMCs or T cells enriched from blood (not recorded which). Every receptor here comes from a woman between 45 and 60 years old who had recovered from COVID-19.

V is TRBV12-3 or TRBV12-4 and J is TRBJ1-1, with 12 bases aligning to TRBD1. V gave up 6 bases and J gave up 4 bases; unmatched junction bases: 0. This CDR3 is 13 amino acids long. CDR3: CASRGQGATEAFF. CDR3 coding DNA: TGTGCCAGCAGGGGACAGGGGGCCACTGAAGCTTTCTTT.

This chain uses TRBV11-3 with TRBJ2-3; 10 bases fit TRBD2. The CDR3 is 16 residues long. With 5 bases clipped from V and 0 bases from J, the junction kept 5 bases outside the gene matches. Looked up from germline, CDR1 is SGHNT and CDR2 is YENEEA. CDR3 sequence (DNA): TGTGCCAGCAGCCCAGGACTAGCGGCTAGCACAGATACGCAGTATTTT. Protein: CASSPGLAASTDTQYF.